Listed here are 22 T cell receptor beta chains from one sample, sequenced in a study listed by TCRdb under 2016. Library generation was performed with RT-PCR. The instrument was an Illumina MiSeq. TCRdb redid the processing of the public reads, applying fastp at Q25 and MiXCR, and retained in-frame beta chains. Merged by CDR3 protein, the rows form single entries marked with the most common genes and DNA. This sample has about 680,000 distinct CDR3 sequences in its table, and around 14% of those were observed once. Clones ranked in the top ten supply roughly 4% of the sample. Source material: memory CD4+ T cells from blood. The receptors shown here come from a female donor in good health, serving as a healthy control.

This clonotype was detected ten times or more. The rearrangement uses TRBV7-2 and TRBJ2-7; 7 bases are shared with TRBD1. CDR3 length: 15 residues. Germline-derived CDR1 and CDR2 are SGHTA and FQGNSA. The trim removed 5 bases at V and 3 bases at J, leaving 10 bases unmatched. For the CDR3, the DNA is TGTGCCAGCAGCCCCCGGACAGGATCAGGCTACGAGCAGTACTTC. It yields the protein CASSPRTGSGYEQYF.

This clonotype appeared a few times. V is TRBV20-1 and J is TRBJ1-2; perhaps TRBD1 as D (5 bases). The CDR3 totals 14 residues. Trimming left V 3 bases short and J 2 bases short, with 13 bases between. CDR1 is DFQATT and CDR2 is SNEGSKA in the germline V gene (reference sequence). The CDR3 spells CSASQPGPNYGYTF. In nucleotides, the CDR3 is TGCAGTGCTAGTCAGCCAGGGCCCAACTATGGCTACACCTTC.

This clonotype was counted ten times or more. CDR3 sequence (DNA): TGCGCCAGCAGCTCCCAGGGGGCGAGTAATGAGCAGTTCTTC. This translates into CASSSQGASNEQFF. The gene calls are TRBV5-1 and TRBJ2-1; TRBD1 matches at 8 bases. This CDR3 contains 14 residues. J gave up 7 bases and V 3 bases, and 6 bases lay outside the gene matches. CDR1 SGHRS and CDR2 YFSETQ come from the germline V gene.

The chain has TRBV12-3 or TRBV12-4 and TRBJ2-1; TRBD1 might be the D (5 bases). Trimming cost V 4 bases and J 4 bases, with 14 bases left between them. The CDR3 contains 15 residues. The CDR3 coding sequence is TGTGCCAGCAGTTGGGGCGGATCGACTTACAATGAGCAGTTCTTC. It specifies CASSWGGSTYNEQFF.

Many counts were recorded for this clonotype. The genes are TRBV5-1 and TRBJ2-1; 7 bases line up with TRBD2. This CDR3 is 15 amino acids long. Germline trimming cut 5 bases from V and 4 bases from J; bases unmatched to any gene: 9. The germline V gene has CDR1 SGHRS and CDR2 YFSETQ. CDR3 protein: CASSLLAESYNEQFF. CDR3 sequence (DNA): TGCGCCAGCAGTCTTCTAGCGGAGTCTTACAATGAGCAGTTCTTC.

Only a few counts were recorded for this clonotype. The chain has TRBV11-2 and TRBJ2-3; 10 bases agree with TRBD2. Germline V gives CDR1 SGHAT, CDR2 FQNNGV. Losses at the gene ends were 5 bases for V and 1 base for J; bases not matched to a gene: 6. The CDR3 is made up of 16 amino acids. The DNA of the CDR3 is TGTGCCAGCAGCCTTCTAGCGGGAGTGGGCACAGATACGCAGTATTTT. This gives the protein CASSLLAGVGTDTQYF.

J is TRBJ1-5 and V is TRBV28; the D gene is possibly TRBD1 (6 bases). The CDR3 is 16 residues long. The V gene's germline CDR1 is MDHEN and CDR2 SYDVKM. The V gene lost 1 base and the J gene lost 3 bases, with 13 bases spanning the gap. The CDR3 reads CASSLYLGGSNQPQHF. CDR3 bases: TGTGCCAGCAGTTTATACTTGGGGGGCTCCAATCAGCCCCAGCATTTT.

The sample holds many counts of this clonotype. This chain joins TRBV12-3 or TRBV12-4 and TRBJ2-7; TRBD2 matches at 7 bases. The CDR3 contains 13 residues. Trimming took 5 bases from V and 2 from J; bases not matched to a gene: 3. Here the CDR3 DNA reads TGTGCCAGCAGTCCAACTAGCGCCTACGAGCAGTACTTC. This encodes CASSPTSAYEQYF.

This clonotype was seen many times. The chain recombines TRBV6-5 with TRBJ2-7, with D possibly matching TRBD1 (5 bases). Trimming took 2 bases from V and 5 from J, leaving 13 bases between them. Germline V gene data show CDR1 as MNHEY and CDR2 as SVGAGI. This CDR3 has 14 amino acids. The CDR3 DNA follows: TGTGCCAGCAGTTACGGGGCAGGTCGACACGAGCAGTACTTC. Translated: CASSYGAGRHEQYF.

This clonotype came up many times. The V gene is TRBV10-3, the J gene TRBJ1-3; D is possibly TRBD1 (5 bases). V was pared by 7 bases and J by 0 bases, with 10 bases between. CDR1 is ENHRY and CDR2 is SYGVKD in the germline V gene. The CDR3 covers 14 residues. CDR3 nucleotide sequence: TGTGCCATCACCCCAGGGACCTCTGGAAACACCATATATTTT. Its protein is CAITPGTSGNTIYF.

The V and J genes are TRBV20-1 and TRBJ1-2; 9 bases agree with TRBD1. V trimming: 3 bases; J trimming: 4 bases; junction bases outside the gene matches: 9. Germline assignment: CDR1 DFQATT and CDR2 SNEGSKA (reference sequence). The CDR3 runs to 15 residues. The CDR3 DNA is TGCAGTGCTAGTCCCACGACAGGGGGGGGCTATGGCTACACCTTC. It is translated as CSASPTTGGGYGYTF.

This clonotype was picked up many times. This chain links TRBV3-1 with TRBJ1-2, with D possibly matching TRBD1 (6 bases). The V and J ends lost 4 bases and 4 bases respectively, with 13 bases between them. This CDR3 contains 14 residues. Germline V gene sequence: CDR1 LGHDT, CDR2 YNNKEL (reference sequence). The chain's CDR3 is CASSLYRETYGYTF. CDR3 bases: TGTGCCAGCAGCCTTTACAGGGAGACCTATGGCTACACCTTC.

This rearrangement joins TRBV12-5 to TRBJ2-1, with 8 bases identical to TRBD2. J was trimmed by 9 bases and V by 4 bases; bases with no gene match: 2. The CDR3 spans 12 residues. The germline CDR1 and CDR2 sequences are LGHNT and FRNRAP. The DNA of the CDR3 is TGTGCTAGTGGTTCGGGAGGGAGTGAGCAGTTCTTC. Amino acid sequence: CASGSGGSEQFF.

This clonotype was counted ten times or more. As DNA, the CDR3 is TGCAGTGCTAGAAAACAGGGGCGCAATCAGCCCCAGCATTTT. Translated, it gives CSARKQGRNQPQHF. The V call is TRBV20-1, the J call TRBJ1-5; 7 bases fit TRBD1. Looked up from germline, CDR1 is DFQATT and CDR2 is SNEGSKA (reference sequence). With V trimmed by 2 bases and J by 2 bases, 3 bases remained unmatched. This CDR3 comprises 14 residues.

The J gene is TRBJ1-3, the V gene TRBV7-9; no firm D call. V shed 5 bases and J shed 0 bases, with 17 bases lying between them. This CDR3 is 17 amino acids long. Germline CDR1 is SEHNR and CDR2 is FQNEAQ (reference sequence). The CDR3 DNA is TGTGCCAGCAGCGCCCGGGGTGGGAGTGGCTCTGGAAACACCATATATTTT. Encoded protein: CASSARGGSGSGNTIYF. The full variable domain, rest sourced from reference TRBV7-9 and TRBJ1-3, is DTGVSQNPRHKITKRGQNVTFRCDPISEHNRLYWYRQTLGQGPEFLTYFQNEAQLEKSRLLSDRFSAERPKGSFSTLEIQRTEQGDSAMYLCASSARGGSGSGNTIYFGEGSWLTVV.

This clonotype was seen repeatedly, ten times or more. V is TRBV5-1 and J is TRBJ1-5; TRBD1 matches 7 bases. CDR3 length: 13 amino acids. Per germline, CDR1 SGHRS and CDR2 YFSETQ. V lost 4 bases and J lost 7; bases outside the gene matches: 5. The CDR3 region is CASSQGTEQPQHF. The CDR3 DNA follows: TGCGCCAGCAGCCAGGGGACAGAACAGCCCCAGCATTTT. Using reference TRBV5-1 and TRBJ1-5 for the parts outside the CDR3, the full variable domain is KAGVTQTPRYLIKTRGQQVTLSCSPISGHRSVSWYQQTPGQGLQFLFEYFSETQRNKGNFPGRFSGRQFSNSRSEMNVSTLELGDSALYLCASSQGTEQPQHFGDGTRLSIL.

This chain connects TRBV3-1 to TRBJ1-2, with TRBD1 matching over 9 bases. Germline CDR1 reads LGHDT; CDR2 reads YNNKEL (reference sequence). The junction had 16 bases not matched to a gene; V was cut back by 4 bases and J by 4 bases. The CDR3 is 18 residues long. The CDR3 protein is CASSPGQGRWKGGYGYTF. As DNA, the CDR3 is TGTGCCAGCAGCCCAGGACAGGGGCGTTGGAAAGGAGGCTATGGCTACACCTTC.

The rearrangement links TRBV20-1 to TRBJ2-5, with D perhaps TRBD2 (5 bases). V lost 6 bases and J lost 4, with 12 bases in between. This CDR3 comprises 12 residues. Per germline, CDR1 DFQATT and CDR2 SNEGSKA (reference sequence). The CDR3, as DNA: TGCAGTGCCAGGAGGCTAGCAGAGACCCAGTACTTC. It encodes CSARRLAETQYF.

The chain employs TRBV20-1 and TRBJ1-2, with D maybe TRBD1 (5 bases). V was clipped by 0 bases and J by 7 bases, with 18 bases between them. This CDR3 has 15 residues. The V gene's germline CDR1 is DFQATT and CDR2 SNEGSKA (reference sequence). CDR3 sequence (DNA): TGCAGTGCTAGAGATAGAGCAGGGAGTAGGAGTGGCTACACCTTC. Protein sequence: CSARDRAGSRSGYTF.

In its sample, this clonotype was seen a few times. CDR3 in DNA: TGCAGTGCAGCACAGGGGTTACCTGGAAACACCATATATTTT. Protein sequence: CSAAQGLPGNTIYF. This rearrangement joins TRBV20-1 to TRBJ1-3; TRBD1 matches 7 bases. This CDR3 comprises 14 residues. V was clipped by 6 bases and J by 2 bases; unmatched bases: 7. Germline CDR1 and CDR2: DFQATT and SNEGSKA (reference sequence).

This clonotype was seen a few times. The V call is TRBV7-2, the J call TRBJ2-7; tentative D call: TRBD2 (6 bases). This CDR3 region has 14 residues. CDR1 SGHTA and CDR2 FQGNSA come from the germline V gene. V lost 5 bases, J lost 1 base, and 12 bases lay in between. In DNA, the CDR3 is TGTGCCAGCAGCCCCCTAGGAGGGTCCTACGAGCAGTACTTC. Protein sequence: CASSPLGGSYEQYF.

The rearrangement uses TRBV19 and TRBJ1-1; D remains ambiguous. The V gene lost 10 bases and the J gene lost 0 bases, with 12 bases spanning the gap. This CDR3 region has 13 residues. Germline values: CDR1 LNHDA, CDR2 SQIVND (reference sequence). The CDR3 is CATKRALNTEAFF. Written as DNA, the CDR3 is TGTGCCACCAAGAGGGCCCTGAACACTGAAGCTTTCTTT.